This is a list of T cell receptor beta chains from one sample in a study of blood T cell repertoires in COVID-19. Sequencing was performed with immunoSEQ multiplex PCR; in TCRdb, only in-frame clones are kept and a portion is missing. The sample holds some 150,000 clones, roughly 81% seen once. Input material: peripheral blood. The receptors here all came from a man aged 35 to 55 with acute or convalescent COVID-19. The conserved cysteine and the conserved F or W are not part of the CDR3 here. A D gene is named only where the DNA matches it firmly.

13 TRBJ2-2 TRBV7-2 TRBD1 ASSFRGRLAGELF
12 TRBJ1-3 TRBV19 TRBD1 ASGHRGLGNTIY
11 TRBJ1-1 TRBV9 - ASSVDGNTEAF
11 TRBJ1-2 TRBV18 - ASSPEMNYGYT
13 TRBJ1-3 TRBV13 - ASSHRGASGNTIY
12 TRBJ2-5 TRBV5-5 TRBD1 ASSPGTAKETQY
10 TRBJ1-1 TRBV30 - AWTERNTEAF
12 TRBJ1-5 TRBV4-2 - ASSHEGLGQPQH
13 TRBJ1-3 TRBV5-1 - ASSLEQTSGNTIY
11 TRBJ2-2 TRBV6-6 - ASSTVNTGELF
13 TRBJ1-6 TRBV6-5 - ASSSDRPGDSPLH
14 TRBJ1-2 TRBV4-2 - ASSQVGGATNYGYT
11 TRBJ2-5 TRBV6-5 - AFRAGAGETQY
13 TRBJ2-1 TRBV27 TRBD2 ASSMLAGVSNEQF
12 TRBJ1-1 TRBV7-9 TRBD1 ASTITGVPTEAF
13 TRBJ2-6 TRBV19 - ASRMGSSGANVLT
11 TRBJ2-1 TRBV29-1 - SVADTSYNEQF
11 TRBJ1-1 TRBV7-2 - ASSSAGVTEAF
11 TRBJ1-5 TRBV28 - ASTTGLGGPQH
12 TRBJ1-6 TRBV6-5 TRBD1 ASSRGQGGSPLH
12 TRBJ1-5 TRBV6-5 TRBD1 ASSYGQGVRPQH
13 TRBJ2-3 TRBV5-1 - ASSLVLGRTDTQY
14 TRBJ2-3 TRBV2 - ASSVMAHGVADTQY
13 TRBJ1-3 TRBV27 - ASSFDGGGGKTIY
13 TRBJ1-1 TRBV6-5 - ASRPIDRWNTEAF
12 TRBJ1-5 TRBV20-1 - SASLSRNNQPQH
14 TRBJ2-7 TRBV11-2 TRBD2 ASSLLAGGPFYEQY
15 TRBJ2-3 TRBV5-1 TRBD2 ASSYLAGALGTDTQY
12 TRBJ1-2 TRBV5-5 - ASSLDGTFYGYT
13 TRBJ2-1 TRBV28 - ASSTGGQSYNEQF
10 TRBJ2-5 TRBV4-1 - ASSQDRGTQY
14 TRBJ2-3 TRBV7-3 - ASRPKGTRLTDTQY
11 TRBJ1-2 TRBV6-2/TRBV6-3 - ASRLDGNGGYT
14 TRBJ2-2 TRBV7-2 TRBD2 ASSSKAGGPPGELF
10 TRBJ1-1 TRBV29-1 TRBD1 SVGTGRAEAF
10 TRBJ2-7 TRBV3-1/TRBV3-2 - ASSQVEREQY
14 TRBJ2-5 TRBV2 - ASSEGGARVRETQY
14 TRBJ1-2 TRBV5-8 TRBD1 ASSSPDRGARDGYT
10 TRBJ1-1 TRBV19 - ASSGQGLQAF
13 TRBJ2-1 TRBV6-1 - ASSESQGQYNEQF
14 TRBJ2-7 TRBV11-2 TRBD1 ASRSIRGRGSYEQY
12 TRBJ1-6 TRBV27 TRBD1 ASSPGGPLSPLH
13 TRBJ1-2 TRBV2 - ASSDSSGGANGYT
12 TRBJ2-7 TRBV19 - ASSRRQESYEQY